This TCR beta chain was documented in a study of cytomegalovirus exposure and HLA in healthy donors. For the study at large: In a later analysis, the 90 to 150 validation repertoires were reported to have used the same platform as the roughly 730 first-cohort repertoires.

Study findings and constraints: Rare TCR sequences dominated, though some public TCRs recurred in many donors.

In the case of this clone: What it recognizes is unknown.

Measured with immunoSEQ multiplex PCR; TCRdb has only the in-frame clones, and not every one. The sample lists about 330,000 clones, just over 85% occurring once. The CDR3 is made up of 19 amino acids. The germline V gene encodes CDR1 MDHEN and CDR2 SYDVKM. V lost 6 bases, J lost 4 bases, and 31 bases lay in between. Sequencing input: PBMCs. The V and J genes are TRBV28 and TRBJ2-7, with D perhaps TRBD1 (5 bases). The receptor's source is a woman aged 18-30 years in good health and CMV-seronegative. CDR3 in DNA: TGTGCCAGCAGCCTATCAGGGAAGTATCCAACGGCCCTCCTGTACGAGCAGTACTTC. Protein product: CASSLSGKYPTALLYEQYF.